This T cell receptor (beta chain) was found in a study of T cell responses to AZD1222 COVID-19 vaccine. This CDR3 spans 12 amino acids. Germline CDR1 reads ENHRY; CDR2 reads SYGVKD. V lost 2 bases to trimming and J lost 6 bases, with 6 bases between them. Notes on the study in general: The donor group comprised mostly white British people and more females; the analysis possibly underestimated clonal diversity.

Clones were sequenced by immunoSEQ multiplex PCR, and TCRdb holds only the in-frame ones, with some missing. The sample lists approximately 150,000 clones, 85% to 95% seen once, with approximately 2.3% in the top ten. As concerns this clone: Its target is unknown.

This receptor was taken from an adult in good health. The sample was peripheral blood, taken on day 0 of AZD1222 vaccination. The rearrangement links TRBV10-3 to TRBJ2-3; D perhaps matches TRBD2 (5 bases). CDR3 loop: CAISERRDTQYF. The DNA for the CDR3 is TGTGCCATCAGTGAGAGGAGGGATACGCAGTATTTT.